A selection of T cell receptor beta chains follows, all from one sample in a study of tumor-infiltrating lymphocytes in localized non-small cell lung cancer. Generated by immunoSEQ multiplex PCR, the TCRdb table keeps only in-frame clones and is missing some. This sample has some 15,000 clones, with 65% to 85% found just once. Sequencing was done on a sample of lung tumor tissue. These receptors came from a human donor with non-small cell lung cancer. CDR3s include the opening cysteine and the closing phenylalanine or tryptophan. The D gene is left open where the match is weak. Size is stated for part of the rows, as once, few or many counts, or as a class when the clone is expanded.

clone_size,cdr3_length,d_call,v_call,j_call,cdr3_aa,cdr3_nt
medium-sized,13,-,TRBV7-2,TRBJ1-5,CASSSLQGQPQHF,TGTGCCAGCAGCTCGTTACAGGGACAGCCCCAGCATTTT
once,17,-,TRBV5-1,TRBJ1-2,CASTPGGQAAAGYGYTF,TGCGCCAGCACCCCTGGGGGGCAGGCGGCGGCTGGCTATGGCTACACCTTC
-,12,TRBD1,TRBV18,TRBJ2-7,CASSHRGYEQYF,TGTGCCAGCTCACACAGGGGCTACGAGCAGTACTTC
-,15,TRBD1,TRBV7-3,TRBJ1-6,CASSQGQGLDSPLHF,TGTGCCAGCAGCCAGGGACAGGGGCTCGATTCACCCCTCCACTTT
-,16,-,TRBV4-2,TRBJ2-2,CASSSFPAANTGELFF,TGTGCCAGCAGCTCGTTCCCAGCGGCGAACACCGGGGAGCTGTTTTTT
-,16,TRBD2,TRBV19,TRBJ2-1,CASSISLAGGRNEQFF,TGTGCCAGTAGTATCTCACTAGCGGGGGGACGTAATGAGCAGTTCTTC
-,13,-,TRBV6-1,TRBJ2-2,CASLVLDTGELFF,TGTGCCAGCTTGGTTCTAGACACCGGGGAGCTGTTTTTT
-,15,-,TRBV28,TRBJ2-6,CASSNPSSGANVLTF,TGTGCCAGCAGCAATCCCAGCTCTGGGGCCAACGTCCTGACTTTC
few,17,-,TRBV4-1,TRBJ2-7,CASSQEGGWRSSYEQYF,TGCGCCAGCAGCCAAGAGGGGGGCTGGCGCAGCTCCTACGAGCAGTACTTC
-,16,TRBD1,TRBV11-2,TRBJ2-3,CASSFRTGGFADTQYF,TGTGCCAGCAGCTTTCGGACAGGGGGCTTTGCAGATACGCAGTATTTT
-,15,TRBD1,TRBV6-6,TRBJ2-7,CASRLDRGVSYEQYF,TGTGCCAGCAGACTTGACAGGGGGGTCTCCTACGAGCAGTACTTC
-,14,TRBD1,TRBV28,TRBJ1-2,CASRLHQGAYGYTF,TGTGCCAGCAGACTCCACCAGGGGGCCTATGGCTACACCTTC
once,17,TRBD1,TRBV5-1,TRBJ1-6,CASSLVIVTGDNSPLHF,TGCGCCAGCAGCTTGGTCATCGTAACAGGGGATAATTCACCCCTCCACTTT
-,15,-,TRBV5-1,TRBJ1-1,CASSLGVWGSNEAFF,TGCGCCAGCAGCTTGGGGGTCTGGGGATCTAATGAAGCTTTCTTT
-,13,-,TRBV6-5,TRBJ1-3,CASKLAAGNTIYF,TGTGCCAGCAAACTAGCAGCTGGAAACACCATATATTTT
-,15,-,TRBV5-4,TRBJ2-2,CASSKQTGADGELFF,TGTGCCAGCAGCAAACAGACAGGAGCTGACGGGGAGCTGTTTTTT
-,16,TRBD2,TRBV27,TRBJ2-5,CASSPGTSGRGETQYF,TGTGCCAGCAGCCCCGGGACTAGCGGGAGAGGAGAGACCCAGTACTTC
-,14,-,TRBV27,TRBJ1-5,CASSAEPEGQPQHF,TGTGCCAGCAGTGCCGAGCCGGAGGGTCAGCCCCAGCATTTT
-,14,-,TRBV5-6,TRBJ2-1,CASSFQNSYNEQFF,TGTGCCAGCAGCTTTCAGAACTCCTACAATGAGCAGTTCTTC
-,17,TRBD1,TRBV25-1,TRBJ2-5,CASTDGQGADPRETQYF,TGTGCCAGCACCGACGGACAGGGGGCCGATCCTCGGGAGACCCAGTACTTC
-,17,-,TRBV5-4,TRBJ1-1,CASSFTGALTWGTEAFF,TGTGCCAGCAGCTTTACCGGGGCCCTCACATGGGGCACTGAAGCTTTCTTT
-,13,-,TRBV14,TRBJ1-2,CASSQQTNYGYTF,TGTGCCAGCAGCCAACAAACGAACTATGGCTACACCTTC